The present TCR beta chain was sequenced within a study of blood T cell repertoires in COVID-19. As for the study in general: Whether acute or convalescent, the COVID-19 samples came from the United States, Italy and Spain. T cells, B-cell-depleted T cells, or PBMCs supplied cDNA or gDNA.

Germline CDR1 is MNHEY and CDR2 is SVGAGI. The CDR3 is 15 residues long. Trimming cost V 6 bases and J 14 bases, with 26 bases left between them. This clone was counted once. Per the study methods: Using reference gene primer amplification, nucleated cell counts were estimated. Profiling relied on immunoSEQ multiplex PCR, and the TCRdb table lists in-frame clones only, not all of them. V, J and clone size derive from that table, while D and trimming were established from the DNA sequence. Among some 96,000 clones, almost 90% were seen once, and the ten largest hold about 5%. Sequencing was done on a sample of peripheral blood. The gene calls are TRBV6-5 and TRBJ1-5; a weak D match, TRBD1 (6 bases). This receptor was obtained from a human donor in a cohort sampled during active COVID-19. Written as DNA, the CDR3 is TGTGCCAGCAGAGGGACCCGGGGGGCAATCAGCCCGGAGCATTTT. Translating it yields CASRGTRGAISPEHF.